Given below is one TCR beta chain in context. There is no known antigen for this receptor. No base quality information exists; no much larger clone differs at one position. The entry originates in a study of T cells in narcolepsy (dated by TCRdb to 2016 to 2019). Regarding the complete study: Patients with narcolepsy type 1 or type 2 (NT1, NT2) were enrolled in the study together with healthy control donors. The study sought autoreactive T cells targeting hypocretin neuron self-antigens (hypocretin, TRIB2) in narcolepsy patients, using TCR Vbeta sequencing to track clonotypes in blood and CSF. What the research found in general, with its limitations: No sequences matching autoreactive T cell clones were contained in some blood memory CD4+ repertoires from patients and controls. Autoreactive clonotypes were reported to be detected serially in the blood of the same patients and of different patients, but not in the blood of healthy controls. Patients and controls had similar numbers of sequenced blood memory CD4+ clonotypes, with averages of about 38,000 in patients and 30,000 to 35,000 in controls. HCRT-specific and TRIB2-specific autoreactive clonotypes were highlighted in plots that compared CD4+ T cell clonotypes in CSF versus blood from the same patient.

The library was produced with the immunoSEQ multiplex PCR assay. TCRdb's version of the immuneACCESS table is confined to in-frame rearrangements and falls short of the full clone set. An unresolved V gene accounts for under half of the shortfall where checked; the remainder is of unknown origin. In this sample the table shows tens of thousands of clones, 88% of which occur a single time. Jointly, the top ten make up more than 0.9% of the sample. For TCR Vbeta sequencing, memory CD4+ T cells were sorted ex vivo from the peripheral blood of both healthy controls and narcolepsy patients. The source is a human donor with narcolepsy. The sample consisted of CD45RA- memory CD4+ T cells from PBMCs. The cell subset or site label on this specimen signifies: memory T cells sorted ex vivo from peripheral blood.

The bases read TGTGCCAGCAGCTTGGAACTGACTAGCGGGATCTTCGATGAGCAGTTCTTC. Protein translation: CASSLELTSGIFDEQFF. This chain is built from TRBV5-8 and TRBJ2-1, with 11 middle bases fitting TRBD2. The germline V gene specifies SGHTS as CDR1 and YDEGEE as CDR2. V lost 0 bases and J lost 8 bases, and the count of bases not matched to a germline gene is 10. The CDR3, cysteine through phenylalanine, is 17 amino acids long. The sequence is cut down to CDR3 DNA, 51 bases in frame from base 1.